A single sample is the source of the 10 T cell receptor beta chains below, sequenced in a study of blood T cell repertoires in COVID-19. Assay: immunoSEQ multiplex PCR; the TCRdb copy retains only in-frame clones and omits some. The sample lists approximately 190,000 clones, about 86% occurring once. The sample taken for sequencing was peripheral blood. The receptors come from a man aged 25-45 years with active or convalescent COVID-19.

This sequence joins TRBV28 and TRBJ1-6; D might be TRBD1 (5 bases). Between the trimmed V and J ends, which lost 3 bases and 0 bases, there was a span of 18 bases. Germline lookup yields CDR1 MDHEN and CDR2 SYDVKM. This CDR3 comprises 19 residues. Here the CDR3 DNA reads TGTGCCAGCAGTTTCCGTCCGGGCAGGGAAATCTCCTATAATTCACCCCTCCACTTT. It codes for CASSFRPGREISYNSPLHF.

This clone has just a few counts. The chain employs TRBV3-1 (or the pseudogene TRBV3-2) and TRBJ2-2, with D hard to call. The germline CDR1 and CDR2 sequences are LGHDT and YNNKEL (reference sequence). V lost 2 bases, J lost 4 bases, and 5 bases lay in between. CDR3 length equals 13 residues. For the CDR3, the DNA is TGTGCCAGCAGCCAATCCGGCACCGGGGAGCTGTTTTTT. This codes for CASSQSGTGELFF.

The CDR3 DNA is TGCGCCAGCAGCTTAGGGGTTTCGAATGGCTACACCTTC. Translating it yields CASSLGVSNGYTF. The chain carries TRBV5-1 and TRBJ1-2; perhaps TRBD1 as D (5 bases). In germline, CDR1 is SGHRS, CDR2 YFSETQ. The CDR3 length is 13 residues. V dropped 2 bases and J dropped 6 bases, with 11 bases sitting between them.

The chain is built from TRBV19 and TRBJ2-1; TRBD2 matches 10 bases. Unmatched junction bases numbered 2, after V lost 3 bases and J lost 3 bases. CDR1 and CDR2 from the germline V gene are LNHDA and SQIVND (reference sequence). CDR3 size: 15 residues. In nucleotides, the CDR3 is TGTGCCAGTAGTATGGCTAGCGGGAGCTACAATGAGCAGTTCTTC. As protein: CASSMASGSYNEQFF.

The chain links TRBV3-1 (or the pseudogene TRBV3-2) to TRBJ1-1; unclear D gene. Germline CDR1 reads LGHDT; CDR2 reads YNNKEL (reference sequence). V shed 4 bases and J shed 7 bases, with 19 bases lying between them. This CDR3 has 15 residues. The CDR3 region is CASSRSARGTDEAFF. CDR3 coding DNA: TGTGCCAGCAGCCGCAGCGCGCGGGGAACTGATGAAGCTTTCTTT.

The chain links TRBV28 to TRBJ2-1, with TRBD1 matching over 9 bases. This CDR3 spans 14 amino acids. Germline loops: CDR1 MDHEN, CDR2 SYDVKM. V lost 4 bases, J lost 8 bases, and 6 bases stayed unmatched. The CDR3 here is CASSSRDRADEQFF. CDR3 coding DNA: TGTGCCAGCAGTTCCCGGGACAGGGCGGATGAGCAGTTCTTC. Supplemented by reference TRBV28 and TRBJ2-1, the full variable domain reads DVKVTQSSRYLVKRTGEKVFLECVQDMDHENMFWYRQDPGLGLRLIYFSYDVKMKEKGDIPEGYSVSREKKERFSLILESASTNQTSMYLCASSSRDRADEQFFGPGTRLTVL.

This clone was recorded only once. The chain employs TRBV19 and TRBJ2-1; maybe TRBD2 (5 bases). The CDR3 loop spans 15 amino acids. V was shortened by 3 bases and J by 9 bases, with 18 bases between the two germline ends. Germline V gene lookup returns CDR1 LNHDA and CDR2 SQIVND (reference sequence). CDR3 loop: CASSIFLALEGEQFF. The CDR3 region has the DNA TGTGCCAGTAGTATTTTTCTAGCACTTGAGGGTGAGCAGTTCTTC.

The V gene is TRBV4-3, the J gene TRBJ2-3; TRBD2 matches at 8 bases. The CDR3 runs to 15 residues. Germline V gene lookup returns CDR1 LGHNA and CDR2 YSLEER. Unmatched junction bases numbered 4, after V lost 1 base and J lost 4 bases. CDR3 sequence: CASSQGGRTADTQYF. In nucleotides, the CDR3 is TGCGCCAGCAGCCAAGGCGGGAGGACCGCAGATACGCAGTATTTT.

This clone was detected only a few times. The chain employs TRBV2 and TRBJ1-6; 10 bases align to TRBD1. J was trimmed by 5 bases and V by 6 bases; bases with no gene match: 7. This CDR3 has 16 amino acids. Germline V CDR1 and CDR2: SNHLY, FYNNEI. DNA of the CDR3: TGTGCCAGCAGGCGCCGAGGGACAGGGGATAATTCACCCCTCCACTTT. This codes for CASRRRGTGDNSPLHF.

The chain links TRBV19 to TRBJ2-4; TRBD1 agrees at 10 bases. Germline CDR1 LNHDA, CDR2 SQIVND (reference sequence). V trimming: 6 bases; J trimming: 0 bases; junction bases outside the gene matches: 11. The CDR3 is 18 residues long. The CDR3 sequence: CASSLPKTGGLAKNIQYF. In nucleotides, the CDR3 is TGTGCCAGTAGCCTTCCGAAGACAGGGGGCTTAGCCAAAAACATTCAGTACTTC.